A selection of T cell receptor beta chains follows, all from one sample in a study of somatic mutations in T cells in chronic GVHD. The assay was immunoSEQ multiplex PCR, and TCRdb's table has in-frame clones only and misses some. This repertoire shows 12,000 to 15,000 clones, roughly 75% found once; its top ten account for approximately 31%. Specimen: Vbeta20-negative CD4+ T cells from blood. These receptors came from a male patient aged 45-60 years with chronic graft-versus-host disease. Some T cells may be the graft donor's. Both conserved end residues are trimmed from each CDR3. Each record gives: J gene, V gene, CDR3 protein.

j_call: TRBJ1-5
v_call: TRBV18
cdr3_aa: ASSPGGQGNQPQH

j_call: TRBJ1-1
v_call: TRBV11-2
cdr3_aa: ASSLGQGNTEAF

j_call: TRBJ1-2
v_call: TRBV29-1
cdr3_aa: SVIWTGSDGYT

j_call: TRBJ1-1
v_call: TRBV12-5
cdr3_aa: ASGPPRGMNTEAF

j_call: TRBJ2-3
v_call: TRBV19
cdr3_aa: ASSIARTGTGTDTQY

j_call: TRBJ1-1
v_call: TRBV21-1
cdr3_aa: ATGVWLNTEAF

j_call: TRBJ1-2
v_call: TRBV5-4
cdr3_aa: ASSQNTGGYGYT

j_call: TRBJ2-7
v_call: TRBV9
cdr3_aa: ASSARQGIVYEQY

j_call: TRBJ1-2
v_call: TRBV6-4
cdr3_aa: VSSETGNYGYT

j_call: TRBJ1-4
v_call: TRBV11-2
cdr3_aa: ASSLTQGAWEKLF